The T cell receptor (beta chain) under discussion was sequenced for a study of identical twins. TCRdb processed the 5' RACE reads anew with MiXCR; each CDR3 protein has one entry. The sample has approximately 690,000 distinct CDR3 sequences; roughly 6% are singletons. Sequencing was done on a sample of naive T cells sorted from blood. The TCR sequence derives from a man aged 18 to 29 in good health.

CDR3: CASSFTSGSPNEQFF. In DNA form, the CDR3 reads TGTGCCAGCTCATTTACTAGCGGGAGTCCCAATGAGCAGTTCTTC. The chain couples TRBV28 to TRBJ2-1; 11 positions agree with TRBD2. CDR1 is MDHEN, CDR2 SYDVKM, per germline. There are 15 residues in the CDR3. V lost 8 bases and J lost 6; bases outside the gene matches: 9.